This T cell receptor beta chain was documented in a study of technical replicates of blood from a handful of donors (dated by TCRdb to about 2017). At the junction V is shortened by 4 bases and J by 0 bases; bases outside the gene matches: 9. Measured from the cysteine to the phenylalanine, the CDR3 is 17 residues long. CDR3 DNA only is kept here, 51 bases in frame from base 1. Based on the germline V gene, the CDR1 and CDR2 sequences are SGDLS and YYNGEE. This clone appeared once. Its antigen remains unidentified. Base quality data are lacking; no much larger clone is found one base away. The library came from the immunoSEQ multiplex PCR assay. TCRdb limited this immuneACCESS table to in-frame rearrangements with V and J called. A share of clones is missing; checked studies link under half to unresolved V genes, and the rest is unexplained. Counted in this sample were about 67,000 clones; 95% to 98% of them appeared once. The ten largest make up over 0.15% of the sample.

Sequences were obtained from T cells isolated from PBMCs. The sequence came from a human donor in good health. Recombination joined TRBV9 with TRBJ2-3, with TRBD2 matching 9 junction bases. The CDR3 protein is CASSHRTSEASTDTQYF. The DNA sequence follows: TGTGCCAGCAGCCATCGGACTAGCGAAGCTAGCACAGATACGCAGTATTTT.